These 6 T cell receptor beta chains were sequenced from one sample in a study of neurological immune-mediated disorders. From the 5' RACE reads, TCRdb called clonotypes with MiXCR, one entry per CDR3 protein. The data contain 30,000 to 35,000 distinct CDR3 sequences, roughly 25% of them seen just once; the ten biggest clones take up around 27%. Sequencing input: CD4+ T cells from blood. The receptors originated from a man aged 45 to 65 with HTLV-1-associated myelopathy (HAM/TSP).

This clonotype was observed many times. This chain uses TRBV9 with TRBJ1-1; D might be TRBD1 (5 bases). The CDR3 totals 14 residues. From germline, CDR1 is SGDLS and CDR2 YYNGEE. Trimming shortened V by 1 base and J by 5 bases, and 12 bases separated the two germline ends. Here the CDR3 DNA reads TGTGCCAGCAGCGTACAGGGTATAGGGACTGAAGCTTTCTTT. Protein: CASSVQGIGTEAFF.

This clonotype was seen ten or more times. V and J are TRBV5-1 and TRBJ2-7; TRBD1 aligns across 7 bases. This CDR3 contains 16 residues. Germline V gene sequence: CDR1 SGHRS, CDR2 YFSETQ. After removal of 0 bases from V and 7 bases from J, the junction contained 13 bases not matched to a gene. CDR3 sequence reads: CASSLAQRQGAGEQYF. The CDR3, as DNA: TGCGCCAGCAGCTTGGCCCAAAGACAGGGAGCCGGGGAGCAGTACTTC.

This clonotype was observed many times. This chain links TRBV7-9 with TRBJ2-5; D might be TRBD2 (5 bases). V was clipped by 5 bases and J by 0 bases, with 10 bases between them. CDR3 size: 14 residues. The germline V gene encodes CDR1 SEHNR and CDR2 FQNEAQ (reference sequence). The DNA of the CDR3 is TGTGCCAGCAGCCCGGCGCGGGACCAAGAGACCCAGTACTTC. Encoded protein: CASSPARDQETQYF.

This clonotype has more than one count but fewer than ten. This chain links TRBV11-2 with TRBJ2-7, with D unresolved. V dropped 7 bases and J dropped 6 bases, with 19 bases sitting between them. CDR3 length: 14 residues. The germline CDR1 and CDR2 sequences are SGHAT and FQNNGV. The CDR3 loop is CASTLWTVPGEQYF. CDR3 bases: TGTGCCAGCACCTTGTGGACGGTTCCTGGCGAGCAGTACTTC.

This clonotype was found many times. V usage is TRBV12-3 or TRBV12-4 and J usage is TRBJ2-4, with 7 bases identical to TRBD1. V was clipped by 2 bases and J by 0 bases; unmatched bases: 4. The CDR3 sequence is 16 residues long. The CDR3 DNA reads as TGTGCCAGCAGTTTAAGAGGGGGCATAGCCAAAAACATTCAGTACTTC. Its translation is CASSLRGGIAKNIQYF.

The chain is built from TRBV5-4 and TRBJ2-7; the D is unclear. This CDR3 is 11 amino acids long. Trimming left V 3 bases short and J 4 bases short, with 5 bases between. Germline CDR1 reads SGHNT; CDR2 reads YYREEE (reference sequence). The DNA of the CDR3 is TGTGCCAGCAGCTCCCGATACGAGCAGTACTTC. It specifies CASSSRYEQYF.